The next 27 T cell receptor delta chains were all read from a single sample in a study of human gamma delta and Vdelta1 T cells (dated by TCRdb to 2017 to 2018). These receptors' antigens are unknown. The method was PCR. The sequencer was an Illumina MiSeq. Via CATT, TCRdb reprocessed the public reads, and rows with identical DNA were then joined. The sample table shows roughly 6,000 delta-chain clones, and 40% to 50% are seen once. Roughly 9% of the sample rests with the top ten. The material sequenced was Vdelta1 gamma-delta T cells from blood grown in culture (DOT cells). The meaning of the sample's cell subset or site label: Delta One T cells, in vitro expanded/differentiated Vd1+ gamma-delta T cells. The receptors derive from a human donor in good health.

The rearrangement uses TRDV1 and TRDJ1; TRDD3 agrees at 11 bases. The CDR3 totals 21 residues. Trimming removed 0 bases from V and 1 base from J; junction bases left unmatched: 16. Germline assignment: CDR1 TSWWSYY and CDR2 QGS. The CDR3 DNA is TGTGCTCTTGGGGAACTAGCTTCCTCCATATGGGGGATACGTTTCACCGATAAACTCATCTTT. Its protein product is CALGELASSIWGIRFTDKLIF.

The J gene is TRDJ1, the V gene TRDV1; TRDD3 matches 11 bases. CDR3 length equals 20 residues. Germline-derived CDR1 and CDR2 are TSWWSYY and QGS. V lost 2 bases and J lost 7; bases outside the gene matches: 21. In nucleotides, the CDR3 is TGTGCTCTTGGGGAATTTCCTACGCTAAGAATGGGGGATACGCGCGGTAAACTCATCTTT. It specifies CALGEFPTLRMGDTRGKLIF.

A few counts support this clone. The V and J genes are TRDV1 and TRDJ1; 13 bases agree with TRDD3. CDR3 length: 23 amino acids. The V gene end was trimmed by 4 bases and the J gene end by 3 bases; junction bases not matched to a gene: 26. Germline assignment: CDR1 TSWWSYY and CDR2 QGS. CDR3 amino acids: CALGVHSLRPATYWGIRADKLIF. As DNA, the CDR3 is TGTGCTCTTGGGGTGCACTCTCTCCGGCCTGCGACGTACTGGGGGATACGCGCCGATAAACTCATCTTT.

J is TRDJ1 and V is TRDV1; D possibly corresponds to TRDD3 (6 bases). CDR1 is TSWWSYY and CDR2 is QGS in the germline V gene. The CDR3 contains 18 residues. V was pared by 4 bases and J by 0 bases, with 21 bases between. The DNA of the CDR3 is TGTGCTCTTGGGGTCCGTTGGGACAGCGGGGGGAACACCGATAAACTCATCTTT. This codes for CALGVRWDSGGNTDKLIF.

Sample share makes this clone large. The chain couples TRDV1 to TRDJ1; possible D gene TRDD3, 5 bases. Trimming took 0 bases from V and 0 from J, leaving 17 bases between them. Germline V gene lookup returns CDR1 TSWWSYY and CDR2 QGS. The CDR3 length is 18 residues. CDR3 protein: CALGELKGVPGNTDKLIF. CDR3 in DNA: TGTGCTCTTGGGGAACTAAAGGGGGTACCCGGAAACACCGATAAACTCATCTTT.

The chain combines TRDV1 with TRDJ1, with 9 bases lining up with TRDD3. The V gene end was trimmed by 0 bases and the J gene end by 0 bases; junction bases not matched to a gene: 20. Germline V lookup: CDR1 TSWWSYY, CDR2 QGS. The length of the CDR3 is 22 residues. In DNA form, the CDR3 reads TGTGCTCTTGGGGAACTTGGCAAGCTACTGGGGGACCTCAGCCCCTACACCGATAAACTCATCTTT. This encodes CALGELGKLLGDLSPYTDKLIF.

The chain has TRDV1 and TRDJ1, with 10 bases matching TRDD3. The CDR3 loop spans 21 amino acids. Germline V CDR1 and CDR2: TSWWSYY, QGS. V trimming: 3 bases; J trimming: 3 bases; junction bases outside the gene matches: 22. The DNA of the CDR3 is TGTGCTCTTGGGGAGCCCGACCGTTCCGTACTGGGGGATTCAGGGGCCGATAAACTCATCTTT. Translation gives CALGEPDRSVLGDSGADKLIF.

As to this clone: Just one base apart from a much larger clone, this may be a read error. The V call is TRDV1, the J call TRDJ1; TRDD3 matches 12 bases. The CDR3 is 20 residues long. Germline V gene lookup returns CDR1 TSWWSYY and CDR2 QGS. The CDR3 coding sequence is TGTGCTCTTGGGGATCCAACTCCTGGACTACTGGGGGATACCTCCGATAAACGCATCTTT. It is translated as CALGDPTPGLLGDTSDKRIF.

This clone has only a few counts. The rearrangement uses TRDV1 and TRDJ1, with a possible D match to TRDD3 (6 bases). The CDR3 contains 15 residues. Between the trimmed V and J ends, which lost 6 bases and 1 base, there was a span of 15 bases. Germline V lookup: CDR1 TSWWSYY, CDR2 QGS. The CDR3 spells CALGRGTGLTDKLIF. DNA of the CDR3: TGTGCTCTTGGCAGGGGGACTGGGCTCACCGATAAACTCATCTTT.

This clone has more than one count but fewer than ten. The chain joins TRDV1 to TRDJ1, with 9 positions matching TRDD3. Germline trimming cut 3 bases from V and 6 bases from J; bases unmatched to any gene: 14. This CDR3 is 17 amino acids long. CDR1 is TSWWSYY and CDR2 is QGS in the germline V gene. CDR3 sequence: CALGDNSRRSGGYKLIF. The CDR3 DNA reads as TGTGCTCTTGGGGACAACAGCCGACGTTCTGGGGGATATAAACTCATCTTT.

The chain recombines TRDV1 with TRDJ1; TRDD3 agrees at 9 bases. Germline CDR1 TSWWSYY, CDR2 QGS. The J segment lost 0 bases and the V segment lost 4 bases, leaving 21 bases of the junction unmatched. The CDR3 runs to 21 residues. The CDR3 loop reads CALGGRGILMLGPEYTDKLIF. The CDR3 nucleotides are TGTGCTCTTGGGGGACGGGGGATACTAATGTTAGGTCCGGAGTACACCGATAAACTCATCTTT.

There are a few counts of this clone. This chain uses TRDV1 with TRDJ1; D unclear. The germline V gene encodes CDR1 TSWWSYY and CDR2 QGS. The CDR3 length is 15 residues. The V gene lost 0 bases and the J gene lost 0 bases, with 8 bases spanning the gap. The CDR3 is CALGELDTNTDKLIF. CDR3 DNA sequence: TGTGCTCTTGGGGAACTGGACACGAACACCGATAAACTCATCTTT.

The V and J genes are TRDV1 and TRDJ1; D is perhaps TRDD1 or TRDD2 (5 bases each). The CDR3 covers 20 residues. Trimming removed 4 bases at V and 0 bases at J, with 27 bases between. Germline CDR1 and CDR2: TSWWSYY and QGS. The CDR3 DNA is TGTGCTCTTGGGGTGGTCCTTCTCAGGAAATCTCCACCCAACACCGATAAACTCATCTTT. Translation gives CALGVVLLRKSPPNTDKLIF.

V gene TRDV1 combines with J gene TRDJ1; 8 bases fit TRDD3. CDR3 length: 18 amino acids. The junction had 16 bases not matched to a gene; V was cut back by 1 base and J by 6 bases. The germline gives CDR1 TSWWSYY, CDR2 QGS. The CDR3 nucleotides read TGTGCTCTTGGGGAACGCTTTCGAATTCTGGGGGAAGGTAATAAACTCATCTTT. Translating it yields CALGERFRILGEGNKLIF.

This chain connects TRDV1 to TRDJ1; either TRDD1 or TRDD3 may supply D (5 bases each). Germline CDR1 TSWWSYY, CDR2 QGS. The V gene lost 3 bases and the J gene lost 0 bases, with 29 bases spanning the gap. The CDR3 consists of 21 residues. The CDR3 region has the DNA TGTGCTCTTGGGGACAAATACGGAGTGGGGCCTTTGCCCACGTACACCGATAAACTCATCTTT. Its protein is CALGDKYGVGPLPTYTDKLIF.

The chain links TRDV1 to TRDJ1; D call uncertain. V was clipped by 2 bases and J by 0 bases, with 13 bases between them. The germline V gene encodes CDR1 TSWWSYY and CDR2 QGS. The CDR3 spans 16 residues. The CDR3 spells CALGEMAPRYTDKLIF. The CDR3 DNA reads TGTGCTCTTGGGGAAATGGCCCCCAGATACACCGATAAACTCATCTTT.

V and J are TRDV1 and TRDJ1; a weak D match, TRDD3 (5 bases). Trimming pared 2 bases from V and 0 bases from J, leaving 25 bases between. This CDR3 spans 20 amino acids. Germline values: CDR1 TSWWSYY, CDR2 QGS. CDR3 in DNA: TGTGCTCTTGGGGAATACGCTCCCGGGGGGGTACTGGCGTACACCGATAAACTCATCTTT. The encoded protein is CALGEYAPGGVLAYTDKLIF.

This clone showed up just a few times. The chain joins TRDV1 to TRDJ1; possibly TRDD2 or TRDD3 for D (7 bases each). V dropped 5 bases and J dropped 2 bases, with 36 bases sitting between them. CDR3 length: 22 amino acids. The V gene's germline CDR1 is TSWWSYY and CDR2 QGS. The CDR3 is CALGRPLPPIRGHEDTTDKLIF. For the CDR3, the DNA is TGTGCTCTTGGGAGACCCCTTCCTCCCATCCGGGGTCATGAGGATACGACCGATAAACTCATCTTT.

V and J are TRDV1 and TRDJ1, with TRDD3 matching 8 bases. The CDR3 is made up of 18 amino acids. After removal of 6 bases from V and 0 bases from J, the junction contained 15 bases not matched to a gene. CDR1 and CDR2 from the germline V gene are TSWWSYY and QGS. The CDR3 spells CALGSYRLGVGYTDKLIF. The CDR3 nucleotides read TGTGCTCTTGGTTCCTATCGACTGGGGGTTGGGTACACCGATAAACTCATCTTT.

This clone has a handful of counts. This chain links TRDV1 with TRDJ1, with D possibly TRDD3 on 6 matching bases. The V end lost 4 bases, the J end lost 0 bases, and 30 bases lay between the germline ends. The CDR3 extends over 21 amino acids. Germline-derived CDR1 and CDR2 are TSWWSYY and QGS. The CDR3 nucleotides read TGTGCTCTTGGGGGTCCACTCCATTTATTACCTGGGGTTATGTACACCGATAAACTCATCTTT. This gives the protein CALGGPLHLLPGVMYTDKLIF.

About this clone itself: This could be a read error, since a much larger clone is one nucleotide away. This CDR3 is also generated by other DNA sequences in the sample. The chain combines TRDV1 with TRDJ1; 8 bases are a match to TRDD3. The V gene end was trimmed by 0 bases and the J gene end by 0 bases; junction bases not matched to a gene: 21. Germline V lookup: CDR1 TSWWSYY, CDR2 QGS. The CDR3 has 22 residues. This CDR3 reads CALGELLGTLSTGGLYTDKLIF. DNA of the CDR3: TGTGCTCTTGGGGAACTTTTAGGGACCCTCTCTACTGGGGGTCTGTACACCGATAAACTCATCTTT.

J is TRDJ1 and V is TRDV1, with D possibly TRDD1 on 5 matching bases. The V and J ends lost 5 bases and 1 base respectively, with 23 bases between them. Looked up from germline, CDR1 is TSWWSYY and CDR2 is QGS. This CDR3 region has 18 residues. The CDR3 reads CALGIELTQKWATDKLIF. CDR3 in DNA: TGTGCTCTTGGGATTGAACTTACCCAGAAATGGGCCACCGATAAACTCATCTTT.

This clone was detected only once. The chain recombines TRDV2 with TRDJ1; no reliable D call. The CDR3 covers 13 residues. Trimming removed 3 bases from V and 3 bases from J, with 10 bases in between. The germline V gene has CDR1 GEAIGNYY and CDR2 EKD. Here the CDR3 DNA reads TGTGCCTGTGACCGGGTGGGCGCCGATAAACTCATCTTT. Residues: CACDRVGADKLIF.

In the case of this clone: A much larger clone differs from this one at a single base, so this may be a read error. The chain couples TRDV1 to TRDJ1; 9 bases map to TRDD3. The V segment lost 3 bases and the J segment 0 bases; nucleotides outside the gene matches: 23. CDR3 length equals 22 residues. Germline V gives CDR1 TSWWSYY, CDR2 QGS. The CDR3 DNA sequence: TGTGCTCTTGGGGAGACGGCCTTCCACAATATGGGGGGATACTCGGACACCGATAAACTCATCTTT. This codes for CALGETAFHNMGGYSDTDKLIF.

The chain recombines TRDV1 with TRDJ1, with a weak D call TRDD2 (8 bases). Trimming shortened V by 4 bases and J by 0 bases, and 18 bases separated the two germline ends. The germline V gene encodes CDR1 TSWWSYY and CDR2 QGS. The CDR3 is 17 residues long. CDR3 in DNA: TGTGCTCTTGGGGCTTCCTACGTGGGGGGATACACCGATAAACTCATCTTT. It codes for CALGASYVGGYTDKLIF.

Sample share makes this clone large. Other nucleotide sequences in the sample specify the same CDR3. The chain has TRAV29/DV5 and TRDJ1; TRDD2 might be the D (6 bases). V was trimmed by 0 bases and J by 0 bases, leaving 36 bases between them. Germline-derived CDR1 and CDR2 are NSMFDY and ISSIKDK. CDR3 length equals 23 residues. The CDR3 nucleotides read TGTGCAGCAAGCGACAGGGGGGTGTCCTACAAAAAGGGTTTGGTCCTGTACACCGATAAACTCATCTTT. Its protein product is CAASDRGVSYKKGLVLYTDKLIF. Together with reference TRAV29/DV5 and TRDJ1, the CDR3 gives the full variable domain: DQQVKQNSPSLSVQEGRISILNCDYTNSMFDYFLWYKKYPAEGPTFLISISSIKDKNEDGRFTVFLNKSAKHLSLHIVPSQPGDSAVYFCAASDRGVSYKKGLVLYTDKLIFGKGTRVTVEP.

Sample share makes this clone medium-sized. This chain uses TRDV1 with TRDJ1, with D unresolved. The germline V gene encodes CDR1 TSWWSYY and CDR2 QGS. The germline V and J ends were trimmed by 2 bases and 0 bases, with 13 bases remaining between them. CDR3 size: 16 residues. DNA for the CDR3: TGTGCTCTTGGGGAAGAGGGGCCACGAGACACCGATAAACTCATCTTT. This codes for CALGEEGPRDTDKLIF.